The 6 T cell receptor beta chains below come from one sample, sequenced in a study of cytomegalovirus exposure and HLA in healthy donors. In the PCR, 60 Vbeta and 13 Jbeta primers were used. The protocol was immunoSEQ multiplex PCR, while the TCRdb copy is restricted to in-frame clones and leaves out a portion. The profile shows 180,000 or so clones, more than 80% of them singletons. Sequences were obtained from PBMCs. The receptors stem from a woman under 30 in good health and CMV-seronegative.

V gene TRBV28 combines with J gene TRBJ1-2; TRBD1 aligns across 7 bases. Looked up from germline, CDR1 is MDHEN and CDR2 is SYDVKM. Trimming cost V 3 bases and J 5 bases; bases outside gene matches: 9. The CDR3 contains 15 residues. The DNA of the CDR3 is TGTGCCAGCAGTTTGGGTCGACAGGGACTTTATGGCTACACCTTC. This gives the protein CASSLGRQGLYGYTF.

This chain connects TRBV28 to TRBJ1-4; no definite D call. CDR1 MDHEN and CDR2 SYDVKM come from the germline V gene. The ends were cut back, 6 bases at V and 4 bases at J, with 9 bases in the middle. This CDR3 spans 13 amino acids. The CDR3 protein is CASSERVNEKLFF. Written as DNA, the CDR3 is TGTGCCAGCAGCGAACGGGTTAATGAAAAACTGTTTTTT.

The chain combines TRBV28 with TRBJ1-5; weak D call: TRBD1 (6 bases). Germline values: CDR1 MDHEN, CDR2 SYDVKM. This CDR3 is built from 14 residues. Trimming removed 5 bases at V and 4 bases at J, with 12 bases between. This CDR3 reads CASSPGERNQPQHF. CDR3 nucleotides: TGTGCCAGCAGTCCAGGGGAGAGGAATCAGCCCCAGCATTTT.

The chain joins TRBV5-1 to TRBJ1-1; TRBD1 agrees at 7 bases. The V segment lost 0 bases and the J segment 1 base; nucleotides outside the gene matches: 6. In germline, CDR1 is SGHRS, CDR2 YFSETQ. The CDR3 covers 16 residues. The CDR3: CASSLVQDRSNTEAFF. The DNA for the CDR3 is TGCGCCAGCAGCTTGGTGCAGGACAGGTCGAACACTGAAGCTTTCTTT.

CDR3 loop: CASNPTSGTSYEQYF. As DNA, the CDR3 is TGCGCCAGCAACCCGACTAGCGGAACCTCCTACGAGCAGTACTTC. The gene calls are TRBV5-1 and TRBJ2-7; 9 positions match TRBD2. CDR1 and CDR2 from the germline V gene are SGHRS and YFSETQ. The CDR3 loop spans 15 amino acids. J lost 0 bases, V lost 6 bases, and 7 bases had no gene match.

The chain recombines TRBV28 with TRBJ2-6, with D hard to call. Germline CDR1 and CDR2: MDHEN and SYDVKM. The CDR3 is 16 amino acids. V lost 3 bases, J lost 0 bases, and 9 bases lay in between. The CDR3: CASSFRSGSGANVLTF. Here the CDR3 DNA reads TGTGCCAGCAGTTTTAGGTCGGGCTCTGGGGCCAACGTCCTGACTTTC.